This record concerns one T cell receptor beta chain sequence. Its antigen is currently unknown. This entry belongs to a study of vaccination and CD4 T cells after COVID-19. Sequenced with the Oncomine TCR Beta short-read assay was DNA taken from cultured CD4+ T cells. TCRdb fed the PCR reads into MiXCR, producing one record per CDR3 protein. The sample carries around 14,000 distinct CDR3 sequences, around 53% recorded once. The CDR3 extends over 15 amino acids. Trimming at V came to 7 bases and at J to 3 bases, leaving 6 bases not matched to a gene. CDR1 is MDHEN and CDR2 is SYDVKM in the germline V gene. Treatment of the sample: roughly 10-day PBMC culture with coronavirus spike peptide pools or control peptides (ViraFEST assay). PBMC cultures, at two million cells per well, received 7.5 to 10 IU/ml IL-2 and about 9.2 ug/ml peptide pools.

The sequence was collected from a human donor who had recovered from COVID-19. The sequenced sample was CD4+ T cells from blood, cultured in vitro. The J gene is TRBJ2-7, the V gene TRBV28; 13 bases line up with TRBD2. CDR3 sequence: CASTAGTSGVYEQYF. For the CDR3, the DNA is TGTGCCAGCACCGCGGGGACTAGCGGGGTCTACGAGCAGTACTTC.